The 12 T cell receptor beta chains below come from one sample, sequenced in a study of post-analysis software for immune sequencing data. Study conclusions and caveats: Roughly 5 TRBV segments, TRBV5-6, TRBV5-1 and TRBV20-1 among them, were found more frequent in patients than controls.

These receptors are not linked to any known antigen. cDNA libraries of TCR beta carried unique molecular identifiers. TCRdb reanalysed the PCR reads using MiXCR and keeps one entry per CDR3 protein. The table lists some 450,000 distinct CDR3 sequences, under 55% of them singletons. Material: blood. These receptor sequences come from a girl between 10 and 17 years old with multiple sclerosis.

This clonotype has a handful of counts. The rearrangement links TRBV6-5 to TRBJ1-1; D is uncertain. This CDR3 is 14 amino acids long. Germline CDR1 reads MNHEY; CDR2 reads SVGAGI. V lost 6 bases and J 4 bases, leaving 15 bases between the germline ends. CDR3 residues: CASSTAGEATEAFF. For the CDR3, the DNA is TGTGCCAGCAGCACCGCCGGGGAGGCCACTGAAGCTTTCTTT.

The chain is built from TRBV20-1 and TRBJ2-7; 9 positions match TRBD1. V lost 6 bases, J lost 6 bases, and 12 bases stayed unmatched. This CDR3 is built from 14 residues. Germline assignment: CDR1 DFQATT and CDR2 SNEGSKA (reference sequence). This CDR3 is CSARQGGLVGEQYF. In nucleotides, the CDR3 is TGCAGTGCCCGACAGGGGGGGCTAGTCGGCGAGCAGTACTTC.

This clonotype was detected a few times. The V and J genes are TRBV20-1 and TRBJ2-3; TRBD2 matches 14 bases. The CDR3 spans 15 residues. The junction had 3 bases not matched to a gene; V was cut back by 5 bases and J by 2 bases. Germline V CDR1 and CDR2: DFQATT, SNEGSKA (reference sequence). The CDR3 bases are TGCAGTGCTTTGGGACTAGCGGGAGTCACAGATACGCAGTATTTT. The encoded protein is CSALGLAGVTDTQYF.

This clonotype has a handful of counts. The junction does not match germline at one end; this may be a read error. This chain links TRBV7-9 with TRBJ2-5, with 7 bases aligning to TRBD1. This CDR3 region has 14 residues. CDR1 and CDR2 from the germline V gene are SEHNR and FQNEAQ (reference sequence). Here the CDR3 reads CASSWGTDQETQYF. The CDR3 nucleotides read TGTGCCAGCAGCTGGGGGACAGACCAGGAGACCCAGTACTTC.

This clonotype was observed a single time. V usage is TRBV20-1 and J usage is TRBJ1-2, with D tentatively TRBD1 (6 bases). This CDR3 region has 13 residues. Trimming removed 0 bases at V and 6 bases at J, with 11 bases between. Germline-derived CDR1 and CDR2 are DFQATT and SNEGSKA (reference sequence). The CDR3 here is CSARDHQGNGYTF. The CDR3 coding sequence is TGCAGTGCTAGAGATCATCAGGGGAATGGCTACACCTTC.

The chain is built from TRBV12-3 or TRBV12-4 and TRBJ1-2; D not certain. V lost 8 bases to trimming and J lost 5 bases, with 9 bases between them. The CDR3 sequence is 11 residues long. The CDR3 reads CASGGGYGYTF. The DNA for the CDR3 is TGTGCCAGCGGAGGAGGATATGGCTACACCTTC.

The rearrangement links TRBV20-1 to TRBJ1-4, with D unclear. V was clipped by 5 bases and J by 0 bases, with 19 bases between them. This CDR3 has 17 amino acids. Germline CDR1 and CDR2: DFQATT and SNEGSKA (reference sequence). The CDR3 DNA is TGCAGTGCTCTAAAGTCTCCCCCGACGACAACTAATGAAAAACTGTTTTTT. Its translation is CSALKSPPTTTNEKLFF.

In its sample, this clonotype was seen a few times. V and J are TRBV15 and TRBJ2-7; 10 nucleotides match TRBD2. This CDR3 has 17 amino acids. V lost 1 base and J lost 2; bases outside the gene matches: 8. Germline CDR1 reads LNHNV; CDR2 reads YYDKDF (reference sequence). CDR3 loop: CATSRGIGTSATYEQYF. CDR3 nucleotides: TGTGCCACCAGCAGAGGCATTGGGACTAGCGCTACCTACGAGCAGTACTTC.

This clonotype turned up a few times. CDR3 coding DNA: TGCAGCGTTGGTGGGGGAAGGAACAATCAGCCCCAGCATTTT. This sequence encodes CSVGGGRNNQPQHF. J is TRBJ1-5 and V is TRBV29-1; tentative D call: TRBD1 (5 bases). This CDR3 contains 14 residues. Per the germline V gene, CDR1 is SQVTM and CDR2 is ANQGSEA. Deletions cut 4 bases from V and 3 bases from J, with 13 bases between.

For this clonotype: At one end the junction does not follow the germline gene, possibly because of a read error. The rearrangement joins TRBV4-3 to TRBJ2-1; 8 nucleotides match TRBD1. Germline-derived CDR1 and CDR2 are LGHNA and YSLEER. CDR3 size: 13 residues. Written as DNA, the CDR3 is TGCGCCAGCAGTCAAGATCTGCCAGGGGGCCTGTTCTTC. Translating gives CASSQDLPGGLFF.

The chain has TRBV11-2 and TRBJ1-2, with 8 nucleotides matching TRBD1. CDR1 is SGHAT and CDR2 is FQNNGV in the germline V gene. The CDR3 is made up of 14 amino acids. V was clipped by 5 bases and J by 4 bases; unmatched bases: 6. The CDR3 protein is CASSNRDRIYGYTF. The CDR3 region has the DNA TGTGCCAGCAGCAACCGGGACAGGATCTATGGCTACACCTTC.

V gene TRBV9 combines with J gene TRBJ2-4; 9 nucleotides match TRBD2. The J call may be in error: the DNA end matches TRBJ2-7 better. Germline V CDR1 and CDR2: SGDLS, YYNGEE. The CDR3 runs to 14 residues. CDR3 loop: CASSGISGSYEQYF. In DNA form, the CDR3 reads TGTGCCAGCAGCGGTATTAGCGGGAGCTACGAGCAGTACTTC.